Listed here are 14 T cell receptor beta chains from one sample, sequenced in a study of blood T cell repertoires in COVID-19. Only in-frame clones appear in the TCRdb table, and some are missing; sequencing was by immunoSEQ multiplex PCR. The sample gives 290,000 or so clones, about nine tenths of which show up once; about 2.5% is in the top ten. The sample consisted of peripheral blood. The origin of the receptors is a man younger than 35 with active or convalescent COVID-19.

The V call is TRBV4-1, the J call TRBJ2-1; maybe TRBD2 (6 bases). The germline V gene encodes CDR1 MGHRA and CDR2 YSYEKL. The CDR3 contains 14 residues. V was trimmed by 5 bases and J by 5 bases, leaving 13 bases between them. In DNA, the CDR3 is TGCGCCAGCAGCTACCGGGACTTAGACAATGAGCAGTTCTTC. Translation: CASSYRDLDNEQFF.

This clone was seen at least ten times. The gene calls are TRBV4-2 and TRBJ2-5; TRBD1 agrees at 8 bases. This CDR3 region has 15 residues. Trimming removed 6 bases from V and 2 bases from J; junction bases left unmatched: 8. Germline assignment: CDR1 LGHNA and CDR2 YNFKEQ. CDR3 sequence reads: CASSHGTGDQETQYF. The CDR3 DNA sequence: TGTGCCAGCAGTCACGGGACAGGAGATCAAGAGACCCAGTACTTC.

V is TRBV5-1 and J is TRBJ1-5; D remains unclear. This CDR3 is 15 amino acids long. V was cut by 2 bases and J by 2 bases, with 11 bases left in between. Germline V gene lookup returns CDR1 SGHRS and CDR2 YFSETQ. The CDR3 loop reads CASSLGPRGNQPQHF. The DNA for the CDR3 is TGCGCCAGCAGCTTAGGGCCGCGGGGCAATCAGCCCCAGCATTTT.

This clone was seen only a few times. The genes are TRBV4-1 and TRBJ2-1; maybe TRBD2 (6 bases). Trimming stripped 8 bases from V and 5 bases from J, with 13 bases between. The length of the CDR3 is 13 residues. Germline V gives CDR1 MGHRA, CDR2 YSYEKL. The DNA of the CDR3 is TGCGCCAGCGTCGGAGGGGAGGACAATGAGCAGTTCTTC. It codes for CASVGGEDNEQFF.

This chain connects TRBV4-1 to TRBJ1-2; possible D gene TRBD1, 6 bases. Germline V gene sequence: CDR1 MGHRA, CDR2 YSYEKL. The CDR3 length is 14 residues. Trimming pared 1 base from V and 4 bases from J, leaving 10 bases between. CDR3 in DNA: TGCGCCAGCAGCCAAGGGGGGCTGGGCTATGGCTACACCTTC. Amino acid sequence: CASSQGGLGYGYTF.

The J gene is TRBJ2-7, the V gene TRBV28; 8 bases match TRBD2. The J segment lost 2 bases and the V segment lost 8 bases, leaving 14 bases of the junction unmatched. Germline assignment: CDR1 MDHEN and CDR2 SYDVKM. The CDR3 loop spans 16 amino acids. CDR3 DNA sequence: TGTGCCAGCCTGGGAGTGAGGACTAGCAGCCCCTACGAGCAGTACTTC. Protein product: CASLGVRTSSPYEQYF.

The CDR3 region has the DNA TGTGCCAGCAGCTTAGCGGGACACATAAATTCACCCCTCCACTTT. Translation: CASSLAGHINSPLHF. V and J are TRBV11-2 and TRBJ1-6; maybe TRBD1 (6 bases). With 1 base removed from V and 7 bases from J, the gap between germline ends came to 11 bases. The germline gives CDR1 SGHAT, CDR2 FQNNGV. The CDR3 has 15 amino acids.

V gene TRBV7-9 combines with J gene TRBJ2-2; TRBD1 is a possible D gene (6 bases). Germline CDR1 SEHNR, CDR2 FQNEAQ (reference sequence). V was clipped by 1 base and J by 4 bases, with 7 bases between them. The CDR3 is 14 residues long. CDR3 sequence (DNA): TGTGCCAGCAGCTTAGGAGGGGGCACCGGGGAGCTGTTTTTT. This codes for CASSLGGGTGELFF.

The chain couples TRBV28 to TRBJ1-3, with 7 bases matching TRBD1. From germline, CDR1 is MDHEN and CDR2 SYDVKM. The CDR3 sequence is 15 residues long. V trimming: 6 bases; J trimming: 0 bases; junction bases outside the gene matches: 5. The CDR3 is CASRETGFSGNTIYF. The DNA for the CDR3 is TGTGCCAGCAGGGAGACAGGGTTCTCTGGAAACACCATATATTTT.

The chain combines TRBV15 with TRBJ1-4; 9 bases fit TRBD1. With V trimmed by 1 base and J by 4 bases, 13 bases remained unmatched. The CDR3 loop spans 19 amino acids. Germline V gene lookup returns CDR1 LNHNV and CDR2 YYDKDF (reference sequence). In DNA, the CDR3 is TGTGCCACCAGCAGAGTATGGACTACAGGGGGCGACGGTAATGAAAAACTGTTTTTT. Translated, it gives CATSRVWTTGGDGNEKLFF.

This clone was counted a few times. The chain is built from TRBV10-3 and TRBJ1-5, with a weak D call TRBD1 (5 bases). This CDR3 contains 14 residues. The germline V gene encodes CDR1 ENHRY and CDR2 SYGVKD. Trimming pared 7 bases from V and 1 base from J, leaving 11 bases between. In DNA form, the CDR3 reads TGTGCCATCATGGGCGCAGGGAGCAATCAGCCCCAGCATTTT. This sequence encodes CAIMGAGSNQPQHF.

The J gene is TRBJ1-2, the V gene TRBV6-5, with D unclear. Germline CDR1 is MNHEY and CDR2 is SVGAGI. The CDR3 extends over 14 amino acids. Trimming left V 0 bases short and J 3 bases short, with 8 bases between. CDR3 residues: CASSYSRADYGYTF. The CDR3 DNA sequence: TGTGCCAGCAGTTACTCGAGAGCCGACTATGGCTACACCTTC.

This chain uses TRBV29-1 with TRBJ2-1; the D is unclear. The V end lost 4 bases, the J end lost 5 bases, and 15 bases lay between the germline ends. This CDR3 is built from 14 residues. Germline loops: CDR1 SQVTM, CDR2 ANQGSEA. The CDR3, as DNA: TGCAGCGTTGTTACCGAACCAAACAACAATGAGCAGTTCTTC. This encodes CSVVTEPNNNEQFF.

This chain connects TRBV5-6 to TRBJ2-5; D possibly corresponds to TRBD2 (7 bases). The germline gives CDR1 SGHDT, CDR2 YYEEEE. This CDR3 spans 14 amino acids. Deletions cut 1 base from V and 6 bases from J, with 13 bases between. CDR3 amino acids: CASSLMAGAQTQYF. For the CDR3, the DNA is TGTGCCAGCAGCTTGATGGCGGGGGCCCAGACCCAGTACTTC.